This note documents a single T cell receptor beta chain sequence. The antigen remains undetermined. Germline CDR1 and CDR2: SNHLY and FYNNEI. V was shortened by 4 bases and J by 2 bases, with 14 bases between the two germline ends. The CDR3 extends over 15 amino acids. This specimen comes from a study of graft-versus-host responses after intestinal transplantation. Whole-study context: Multivisceral, liver-intestinal, or isolated intestinal transplants were given to recipients. Anti-thymocyte globulin induction was given to all recipients, followed by tacrolimus and steroids for around three years. Notes on the study in general: Recipient marrow harbored GvH clones, some of which surfaced first in ileum or blood. The study found high graft-versus-host to host-versus-graft clonal ratios in allografts of patients with graft-donor T cell macrochimerism.

Produced via immunoSEQ multiplex PCR; TCRdb's table is partial and in-frame only. The sample holds over 75,000 clones, about 84% seen once. This receptor was obtained from a human patient who received an intestinal transplant, so some T cells may come from the graft donor. The sequenced sample was PBMCs, obtained 255 days after intestinal transplant. The rearrangement links TRBV2 to TRBJ2-5; TRBD1 or TRBD2 may be the D gene (6 bases each). This CDR3 reads CASSVQGGGQETQYF. The CDR3 DNA reads as TGTGCCAGCAGTGTACAGGGTGGGGGGCAAGAGACCCAGTACTTC.